These 28 T cell receptor beta chains were sequenced from one sample in a study of shared clonotypes between healthy human individuals. Repertoires were generated with immunoSEQ multiplex PCR, while TCRdb's copy carries only in-frame clones and drops some. The table lists some 500,000 clones, about 96% of them singletons. The sample comprised naive CD4+ T cells sorted from blood. Subset denoted: CD45RA+ positively selected. These receptors all come from a woman between 25 and 40 years old in good health.

The chain's CDR3 is CASSVVAGGDEQYF. The CDR3 DNA sequence: TGTGCCAGTAGTGTGGTGGCAGGGGGCGACGAGCAGTACTTC. V gene TRBV19 combines with J gene TRBJ2-7; 8 bases line up with TRBD1. CDR3 length equals 14 residues. Trimming at V came to 5 bases and at J to 5 bases, leaving 8 bases not matched to a gene. The germline gives CDR1 LNHDA, CDR2 SQIVND (reference sequence).

The gene calls are TRBV2 and TRBJ1-4, with D perhaps matching TRBD1 (6 bases). This CDR3 has 12 amino acids. Germline assignment: CDR1 SNHLY and CDR2 FYNNEI. Trimming stripped 4 bases from V and 8 bases from J, with 8 bases between. The DNA for the CDR3 is TGTGCCAGCAGTGCCGACAGGGAAAAACTGTTTTTT. Protein: CASSADREKLFF.

V is TRBV5-4 and J is TRBJ1-1; D uncertain. Per germline, CDR1 SGHNT and CDR2 YYREEE (reference sequence). Deletions cut 4 bases from V and 0 bases from J, with 13 bases between. The CDR3 has 15 residues. CDR3 sequence: CASSTRTVMNTEAFF. CDR3 nucleotides: TGTGCCAGCAGCACCCGGACGGTTATGAACACTGAAGCTTTCTTT.

With regard to this clone: This CDR3 is also generated by other DNA sequences in the sample. The chain has TRBV2 and TRBJ2-7, with TRBD2 matching over 11 bases. V was clipped by 8 bases and J by 2 bases; unmatched bases: 5. The germline V gene encodes CDR1 SNHLY and CDR2 FYNNEI. The CDR3 length is 14 residues. The CDR3, as DNA: TGTGCCAGCCGGACGGGACTAGCGGCCTACGAGCAGTACTTC. This sequence encodes CASRTGLAAYEQYF.

The chain uses TRBV6-1 and TRBJ2-7, with D perhaps TRBD1 (5 bases). V was pared by 7 bases and J by 0 bases, with 10 bases between. The CDR3 is 13 amino acids. CDR1 is MNHNS and CDR2 is SASEGT in the germline V gene. CDR3 sequence reads: CASMTESSYEQYF. The CDR3, as DNA: TGTGCCAGCATGACAGAGAGCTCCTACGAGCAGTACTTC.

The rearrangement links TRBV4-1 to TRBJ1-4, with D possibly being TRBD1 (5 bases). The CDR3 runs to 21 residues. Germline lookup yields CDR1 MGHRA and CDR2 YSYEKL. The V and J ends lost 2 bases and 0 bases respectively, with 25 bases between them. CDR3 DNA sequence: TGCGCCAGCAGCCAAAAGGCGGGGCAGGCGCCTAGACAAGCAACTAATGAAAAACTGTTTTTT. It encodes CASSQKAGQAPRQATNEKLFF.

The chain recombines TRBV10-1 with TRBJ2-3, with unresolved D. Germline CDR1 reads WNHNN; CDR2 reads SYGVQD (reference sequence). The CDR3 is made up of 16 amino acids. V was shortened by 2 bases and J by 0 bases, with 12 bases between the two germline ends. The DNA of the CDR3 is TGCGCCAGCAGTGAGAGTCTGGTTTGGAGCACAGATACGCAGTATTTT. As protein: CASSESLVWSTDTQYF.

V gene TRBV28 combines with J gene TRBJ2-7; D possibly matches TRBD1 or TRBD2 (5 bases each). The CDR3 runs 13 residues. V was cut by 7 bases and J by 4 bases, with 14 bases left in between. Germline V gives CDR1 MDHEN, CDR2 SYDVKM. CDR3: CASTDGATYEQYF. The CDR3 DNA reads as TGTGCCAGCACCGACGGGGCGACGTACGAGCAGTACTTC.

The rearrangement links TRBV2 to TRBJ2-7, with 13 bases fitting TRBD2. With 7 bases clipped from V and 6 bases from J, the junction kept 12 bases outside the gene matches. The length of the CDR3 is 16 residues. Per germline, CDR1 SNHLY and CDR2 FYNNEI. This CDR3 reads CASTGGLAGVPGEQYF. Written as DNA, the CDR3 is TGTGCCAGCACCGGCGGACTAGCGGGAGTTCCGGGCGAGCAGTACTTC.

The V gene is TRBV18, the J gene TRBJ2-3; D is possibly TRBD2 (6 bases). Germline CDR1 is KGHSH and CDR2 is LQKENI. V shed 3 bases and J shed 2 bases, with 9 bases lying between them. The CDR3 contains 14 residues. As DNA, the CDR3 is TGTGCCAGCTCACCGGCGGGGATCACAGATACGCAGTATTTT. This encodes CASSPAGITDTQYF.

The chain carries TRBV4-1 and TRBJ2-3; unclear D gene. V gave up 0 bases and J gave up 2 bases, with 3 bases separating them. There are 13 residues in the CDR3. The germline V gene encodes CDR1 MGHRA and CDR2 YSYEKL. The DNA for the CDR3 is TGCGCCAGCAGCCAAGATATCACAGATACGCAGTATTTT. Translated, it gives CASSQDITDTQYF.

The V gene is TRBV18, the J gene TRBJ2-2; tentatively, D is TRBD2 (6 bases). There are 15 residues in the CDR3. Trimming removed 2 bases at V and 7 bases at J, with 14 bases between. The germline gives CDR1 KGHSH, CDR2 LQKENI. CDR3 DNA sequence: TGTGCCAGCTCACCAGGCGGGGCGGATGGCGGGGAGCTGTTTTTT. The encoded protein is CASSPGGADGGELFF.

The rearrangement joins TRBV7-2 to TRBJ1-3, with 9 bases aligning to TRBD1. Germline V gene data show CDR1 as SGHTA and CDR2 as FQGNSA. V was pared by 5 bases and J by 8 bases, with 13 bases of the junction left unmatched. CDR3 size: 16 residues. CDR3 DNA sequence: TGTGCCAGCAGCCGAATACCGGGACAGGGTCTCGACACCATATATTTT. Protein product: CASSRIPGQGLDTIYF.

This chain joins TRBV4-1 and TRBJ2-7; D could derive from TRBD1 or TRBD2 (5 bases each). Trimming left V 5 bases short and J 3 bases short, with 20 bases between. Germline CDR1 MGHRA, CDR2 YSYEKL. The CDR3 has 16 amino acids. CDR3 nucleotides: TGCGCCAGCAGCTCTAACCCCGGGACCGCAAACTACGAGCAGTACTTC. Protein: CASSSNPGTANYEQYF.

The gene calls are TRBV10-2 and TRBJ1-1; D gene ambiguous. Germline CDR1 WSHSY, CDR2 SAAADI. The CDR3 runs 14 residues. V gave up 4 bases and J gave up 0 bases, with 9 bases separating them. CDR3 residues: CASSVAGLNTEAFF. The CDR3 bases are TGCGCCAGCAGTGTTGCCGGGTTGAACACTGAAGCTTTCTTT.

V and J are TRBV7-9 and TRBJ1-1, with 9 bases identical to TRBD1. Per germline, CDR1 SEHNR and CDR2 FQNEAQ (reference sequence). This CDR3 has 15 residues. Unmatched junction bases numbered 7, after V lost 5 bases and J lost 3 bases. The CDR3 DNA follows: TGTGCCAGCAGCCCCTCGACAGGGGGGGACACTGAAGCTTTCTTT. As protein: CASSPSTGGDTEAFF.

J is TRBJ1-3 and V is TRBV7-9; no clear D. Germline CDR1 SEHNR, CDR2 FQNEAQ (reference sequence). V gave up 3 bases and J gave up 11 bases, with 11 bases separating them. The CDR3 contains 12 residues. Here the CDR3 reads CASSFLDRAIYF. The DNA for the CDR3 is TGTGCCAGCAGCTTTCTTGACCGCGCCATATATTTT.

This clone came up once. The chain combines TRBV7-6 with TRBJ2-3; D might be TRBD1 (5 bases). Trimming pared 2 bases from V and 4 bases from J, leaving 13 bases between. Per the germline V gene, CDR1 is SGHVS and CDR2 is FNYEAQ. The CDR3 totals 15 residues. CDR3 sequence: CASSLNLGVADTQYF. CDR3 bases: TGTGCCAGCAGCTTAAACCTAGGGGTGGCAGATACGCAGTATTTT.

The V and J genes are TRBV28 and TRBJ2-7, with 8 bases that match TRBD2. The CDR3 totals 15 residues. The germline CDR1 and CDR2 sequences are MDHEN and SYDVKM. Germline trimming cut 10 bases from V and 6 bases from J; bases unmatched to any gene: 17. The CDR3 region has the DNA TGTGCCACACGAAGTCCGGCAGCGGGGGTTTTCGAGCAGTACTTC. Its protein is CATRSPAAGVFEQYF. The whole variable domain, filled in from reference TRBV28 and TRBJ2-7, reads DVKVTQSSRYLVKRTGEKVFLECVQDMDHENMFWYRQDPGLGLRLIYFSYDVKMKEKGDIPEGYSVSREKKERFSLILESASTNQTSMYLCATRSPAAGVFEQYFGPGTRLTVT.

The V call is TRBV7-9, the J call TRBJ1-1; D may be TRBD1 (6 bases). The germline V gene has CDR1 SEHNR and CDR2 FQNEAQ (reference sequence). Trimming removed 6 bases at V and 1 base at J, with 15 bases between. This CDR3 contains 15 residues. This CDR3 reads CASRTLQGANTEAFF. The CDR3 DNA follows: TGTGCCAGCAGAACACTACAGGGAGCGAACACTGAAGCTTTCTTT.

A single count supports this clone. For the CDR3, the DNA is TGTGCCTGGAGTGCAGGACCTAATGAAAAACTGTTTTTT. Translating it yields CAWSAGPNEKLFF. This rearrangement joins TRBV30 to TRBJ1-4; D is undetermined. V dropped 1 base and J dropped 3 bases, with 6 bases sitting between them. CDR3 length: 13 residues. Germline CDR1 is GTSNPN and CDR2 is SVGIG (reference sequence).

V is TRBV5-1 and J is TRBJ1-2; TRBD1 is a possible D gene (5 bases). This CDR3 has 14 amino acids. Germline CDR1 is SGHRS and CDR2 is YFSETQ. V lost 0 bases and J 3 bases, leaving 9 bases between the germline ends. The CDR3 DNA follows: TGCGCCAGCAGCTTGGCCCCCAGGGACTATGGCTACACCTTC. Residues: CASSLAPRDYGYTF.

This chain links TRBV25-1 with TRBJ1-1; D gene uncertain. The V gene lost 0 bases and the J gene lost 5 bases, with 13 bases spanning the gap. The CDR3 totals 15 residues. The germline CDR1 and CDR2 sequences are MGHDK and SYGVNS. The chain's CDR3 is CASSEYSGVTTEAFF. As DNA, the CDR3 is TGTGCCAGCAGTGAATATAGCGGGGTAACTACTGAAGCTTTCTTT.

CDR3 sequence: CASSEGNYGYTF. In DNA, the CDR3 is TGCGCCAGCAGTGAGGGCAACTATGGCTACACCTTC. The V and J genes are TRBV10-2 and TRBJ1-2, with D unresolved. V lost 2 bases and J lost 2, with 3 bases in between. CDR3 size: 12 residues. Germline CDR1 is WSHSY and CDR2 is SAAADI.

The rearrangement joins TRBV6-5 to TRBJ2-7; 8 bases are a match to TRBD1. Germline V gene sequence: CDR1 MNHEY, CDR2 SVGAGI. The length of the CDR3 is 16 residues. After removal of 0 bases from V and 4 bases from J, the junction contained 8 bases not matched to a gene. CDR3 coding DNA: TGTGCCAGCAGTTACTCGACGGACAGGGTCCTTTACGAGCAGTACTTC. It codes for CASSYSTDRVLYEQYF.

This rearrangement joins TRBV6-5 to TRBJ2-1; D not resolved. CDR3 length equals 12 residues. Deletions cut 4 bases from V and 9 bases from J, with 10 bases between. The V gene's germline CDR1 is MNHEY and CDR2 SVGAGI. CDR3 DNA sequence: TGTGCCAGCAGTTCCACATTCGGTGAGCAGTTCTTC. It yields the protein CASSSTFGEQFF.

The chain employs TRBV5-1 and TRBJ2-2; unclear D gene. Germline V gene lookup returns CDR1 SGHRS and CDR2 YFSETQ. This CDR3 contains 13 residues. V was trimmed by 4 bases and J by 4 bases, leaving 8 bases between them. As DNA, the CDR3 is TGCGCCAGCAGCGTGCAAGTCACCGGGGAGCTGTTTTTT. Translating gives CASSVQVTGELFF.

Only a few counts were recorded for this clone. The gene calls are TRBV2 and TRBJ1-2, with 9 bases identical to TRBD1. The CDR3 is 12 residues long. Germline CDR1 SNHLY, CDR2 FYNNEI. The J segment lost 8 bases and the V segment lost 8 bases, leaving 6 bases of the junction unmatched. The CDR3 here is CASLGTGRGYTF. The CDR3 DNA is TGTGCCAGCCTTGGGACAGGGAGAGGCTACACCTTC. The variable domain in full, with the rest retrieved from reference TRBV2 and TRBJ1-2, is EPEVTQTPSHQVTQMGQEVILRCVPISNHLYFYWYRQILGQKVEFLVSFYNNEISEKSEIFDDQFSVERPDGSNFTLKIRSTKLEDSAMYFCASLGTGRGYTFGSGTRLTVV.